This entry features one TCR beta chain sequence. Its antigen remains unknown. CDR1 is MGHRA and CDR2 is YSYEKL in the germline V gene. There are 16 residues in the CDR3. V was cut by 0 bases and J by 0 bases, with 11 bases left in between. After extraction with the RNeasy kit, about 0.5 to 1 ug of the RNA was reverse transcribed using random hexamers. Amplification of TCR beta CDR3 across 54 Vbeta and 13 Jbeta was performed with immunoSEQ multiplex PCR. TCRdb re-called the immunoSEQ multiplex PCR reads with MiXCR, one entry per CDR3 protein. The table includes 80,000 to 90,000 distinct CDR3 sequences, approximately 95% detected once. These data come from a study of CD8 T cells in Susac syndrome. Study overall: When blood was drawn, patients with Susac syndrome were on intravenous immunoglobulin alone, on corticosteroids, or therapy-naive.

Notes on the study in general: In TEMRA cells and active patients, CD8+ clonal expansion in Susac reached its peak.

V and J are TRBV4-1 and TRBJ1-1; TRBD1 is a possible D gene (6 bases). The sequence was collected from a human donor with Susac syndrome. Sequencing was done on a sample of CD8+ T cells from PBMCs. CDR3 loop: CASSQDSGTLNTEAFF. DNA for the CDR3: TGCGCCAGCAGCCAAGATTCCGGGACACTGAACACTGAAGCTTTCTTT.